Sequencing of this T cell receptor (beta chain) was carried out in a study of shared clonotypes between healthy human individuals (dated by TCRdb to 2019 to 2021). About the investigation overall: Two women and three men aged 18 to 49 years were included in the cohort. Blood TCR repertoires of five healthy adults were deeply sequenced to estimate repertoire size and the extent of clonotype sharing between individuals. Per donor, leukapheresis produced somewhere between about 0.85 and 10 billion PBMCs. Libraries were prepared and TCR repertoires were sequenced by different laboratories using diverse techniques, in order to increase sequencing depth and limit assay-specific biases. For each donor, three plates each were used for CD4 naive and CD4 memory, two plates were used for CD8 naive, and one plate was used for CD8 memory.

Summary of the overall study and its limitations: Sampling was restricted to blood, and TCR repertoires in tissue are likely to differ from TCR repertoires in blood. Because the study included only a small number of donors, the genetic and exposure-history diversity represented was limited. Even with the large sequencing depth, rarefaction of the sorted-subset datasets indicated that sequencing was incomplete. Across a handful of donors, 5% to 6% of naive CD4, roughly 3.8% of naive CD8, approximately 2.5% of memory CD4, and roughly 0.4% of memory CD8 clonotypes were shared. Pairwise subsampling indicated that sequencing depth was expected to affect the degree of clonotype sharing among donors. Compared with non-shared clonotypes, the clonotypes found in all four sorted-subset donors had higher generation probabilities. Naive subsets generally had larger estimated clonotype richness than memory subsets.

Using the deep immunoSEQ assay, multiplex PCR amplified TCR CDR3 regions from genomic DNA. Genomic DNA extracted from each cell subset was distributed evenly over all wells of several immunoSEQ 96-well plates, and each plate served as one replicate. For sorted subsets, each replicate PCR was loaded with 150 to 250 ng genomic DNA, equivalent to 30,000 or so T cell genomes. The purified libraries were quantified using a Qubit 3.0 fluorometer, sized with a Bioanalyzer 2100, and then quantified again using the KAPA Library Quantification kit. Every immunoSEQ 96-well plate was sequenced on a dedicated single-read 150-cycle Illumina NextSeq 550 flow cell. In the paper's pipeline: Because the immunoSEQ output included only junctional sequences and no quality scores, the filtering could not be the same as the filtering used for full-length reads. To assign V/J genes and CDR3, sequences were annotated against IMGT germline references using PyIR, a Python wrapper for IgBLAST v1.9. Any read was removed if the V/J assignment was weak (E-value above 1e-6), the CDR3 was missing, or the read contained stop codons, out-of-frame junctions, or ambiguous translated residues. V3J clonotypes were defined as sequences sharing an identical inferred V gene, J gene, and CDR3 amino acid sequence. Percentage overlap between repertoires was computed as shared unique clonotypes divided by the size of the smaller repertoire. RTK rarefaction, the Chao1 estimator, and Recon v2.1 estimates of unobserved clonotypes were used to assess repertoire richness. OLGA was used to compute generation probabilities for all TCRbeta clonotypes that the gDNA method yielded from a few donors. The table comes from immuneACCESS by way of TCRdb, which keeps in-frame sequences with V and J called. Part of the clones is missing from these tables; in studies checked, under half for an unresolved V gene and the rest for unknown reasons. That table supplies the V and J calls and clone size; D and trimming were determined from the DNA. The sample table contains 730,000 or so clones; only one count was recorded for 72% of them. Approximately 2% of the sample is taken by the ten largest.

Details on this clone: The clone's antigen remains unknown. Per-base quality was not reported, and no clone a single base away is much larger than it.

Healthy HIV-negative adults with no recently reported acute infections or vaccinations were included as donors. Every donor was a Caucasian adult living in Nashville, Tennessee, USA. CD4+ T cells were enriched by magnetic negative selection, after which naive cells were positively selected on CD45RA and the negative fraction was taken as the memory subset. Blood was obtained by leukapheresis, after which PBMCs were separated by Ficoll-Histopaque density gradient centrifugation and cryopreserved in liquid nitrogen vapor phase. Purity and quantity of every magnetically sorted T cell population were checked by analytical flow cytometry. Each sorted fraction had its genomic DNA isolated and then quantified by UV absorbance on a Nanodrop 2000c. Sequencing used memory CD4+ T cells sorted from blood. Interpreted using the paper, the cell subset or site label stands for: CD45RA-negative fraction. The clonotype comes from a young woman in good health.

The CDR3 in this case is CASSPTSGGYNEQFF. The nucleotide sequence is given as TGCGCCAGCAGCCCAACTAGCGGGGGTTACAATGAGCAGTTCTTC. The sequence links TRBV4-1 to TRBJ2-1, and TRBD2 aligns with 11 junction nucleotides. Inclusive of the bounding cysteine and phenylalanine, the CDR3 is 15 residues long. Only the CDR3 DNA stays, 45 bases, in frame from base 1. CDR1 and CDR2, looked up from the germline V gene, are MGHRA and YSYEKL. Germline trimming: 4 bases from V, 4 bases from J; junction bases outside gene matches: 3.